Below are 18 T cell receptor beta chains sequenced from a single sample in a study of OX40 agonist ivuxolimab in advanced cancers. Libraries came from the immunoSEQ multiplex PCR assay. Entries here come from immuneACCESS through TCRdb and include only in-frame sequences with V and J called. Some clones fail to appear in such tables; in the studies checked, an unresolved V gene covers under half of the shortfall, and the cause of the remainder is unknown. The sample table lists 74,000 or so clones, roughly 81% of them with a count of one. Around 2% of the sample rests with the top ten. The specimen comprised CD4+ or CD8+ T cells sorted from blood, sampled in a trial of the OX40 agonist ivuxolimab. The origin of the receptors is an adult with an advanced solid tumor such as melanoma, head and neck, liver or kidney cancer.

The chain employs TRBV28 and TRBJ2-2, with 7 bases fitting TRBD1. Germline V gene lookup returns CDR1 MDHEN and CDR2 SYDVKM. V lost 7 bases, J lost 8 bases, and 10 bases stayed unmatched. This CDR3 is 14 amino acids long. The CDR3 loop reads CASTGWQGVGELFF. The CDR3 coding sequence is TGTGCCAGCACCGGATGGCAGGGGGTGGGGGAGCTGTTTTTT.

The gene calls are TRBV7-8 and TRBJ1-1; D remains ambiguous. CDR3 size: 14 residues. Germline lookup yields CDR1 SGHVS and CDR2 FQNEAQ. V lost 9 bases to trimming and J lost 6 bases, with 20 bases between them. The CDR3 sequence is CASERRGIEAEAFF. CDR3 coding DNA: TGTGCCAGTGAGCGGCGAGGGATAGAGGCTGAAGCTTTCTTT.

In regard to this clone: Other nucleotide sequences in the sample specify the same CDR3. The chain employs TRBV10-3 and TRBJ1-1, with D uncertain. The V end lost 3 bases, the J end lost 0 bases, and 8 bases lay between the germline ends. The CDR3 extends over 14 amino acids. Germline lookup yields CDR1 ENHRY and CDR2 SYGVKD. The CDR3, as DNA: TGTGCCATCAGTGAAGGGCAGCTGAACACTGAAGCTTTCTTT. It codes for CAISEGQLNTEAFF.

This chain joins TRBV2 and TRBJ2-5; 14 bases are a match to TRBD2. The V and J ends lost 4 bases and 4 bases, in that order; junction bases with no gene match: 5. The CDR3 loop spans 16 amino acids. Germline loops: CDR1 SNHLY, CDR2 FYNNEI. As DNA, the CDR3 is TGTGCCAGCAGTGCGCGACTAGCGGGGGGGGGAGAGACCCAGTACTTC. It translates to CASSARLAGGGETQYF.

A remark on this clone: At one boundary the junction diverges from the germline segment, which might be a read error. The genes are TRBV28 and TRBJ2-7, with D possibly matching TRBD2 (5 bases). The germline gives CDR1 MDHEN, CDR2 SYDVKM. The CDR3 spans 12 residues. This CDR3 is CASTSLPLRRDF. The CDR3 DNA sequence: TGTGCCAGCACCTCCCTTCCACTCCGGCGGGACTTC.

The CDR3 spells CASSESGLDEQFF. The CDR3 DNA reads TGCGCCAGCAGTGAGTCGGGACTGGATGAGCAGTTCTTC. This chain joins TRBV10-1 and TRBJ2-1, with TRBD2 as a possible D gene (6 bases). CDR3 length: 13 amino acids. The V end lost 0 bases, the J end lost 8 bases, and 8 bases lay between the germline ends. Germline V gene lookup returns CDR1 WNHNN and CDR2 SYGVQD (reference sequence).

The genes are TRBV5-1 and TRBJ1-1, with D unclear. This CDR3 region has 14 residues. Between the trimmed V and J ends, which lost 0 bases and 4 bases, there was a span of 10 bases. In germline, CDR1 is SGHRS, CDR2 YFSETQ. The CDR3 DNA is TGCGCCAGCAGCTTGGGTTGGGGAGGCACTGAAGCTTTCTTT. This encodes CASSLGWGGTEAFF.

J is TRBJ2-5 and V is TRBV15; D uncertain. The V end lost 0 bases, the J end lost 1 base, and 6 bases lay between the germline ends. CDR3 size: 14 residues. Germline V gives CDR1 LNHNV, CDR2 YYDKDF (reference sequence). In DNA form, the CDR3 reads TGTGCCACCAGCAGAGAAATGATCCAAGAGACCCAGTACTTC. Protein: CATSREMIQETQYF.

This clone was seen a few times. The junction departs from the called germline gene at one end, perhaps through a read error. The rearrangement links TRBV18 to TRBJ2-5; 7 bases match TRBD2. The CDR3 is 14 amino acids. Germline assignment: CDR1 KGHSH and CDR2 LQKENI. The CDR3 bases are TGTGCCAGCTCACCTGAGACACTAGCGTCTACCGCGCACTTC. It encodes CASSPETLASTAHF.

The V and J genes are TRBV6-1 and TRBJ2-7, with 8 bases that match TRBD1. V lost 6 bases to trimming and J lost 4 bases; unmatched junction nucleotides: 5. This CDR3 spans 13 amino acids. Germline V CDR1 and CDR2: MNHNS, SASEGT. As DNA, the CDR3 is TGTGCCAGCAGGACAGGGGCGCGGTACGAGCAGTACTTC. Amino acid sequence: CASRTGARYEQYF.

The CDR3 sequence: CAWSVLGPLAGGTDTQYF. The DNA for the CDR3 is TGTGCCTGGAGTGTACTCGGCCCACTAGCGGGGGGGACAGATACGCAGTATTTT. The chain carries TRBV30 and TRBJ2-3; 13 bases map to TRBD2. Germline V gene sequence: CDR1 GTSNPN, CDR2 SVGIG (reference sequence). Unmatched junction bases numbered 9, after V lost 0 bases and J lost 3 bases. There are 18 residues in the CDR3.

The rearrangement links TRBV28 to TRBJ2-7; a weak D match, TRBD2 (7 bases). Germline V gene data show CDR1 as MDHEN and CDR2 as SYDVKM. Trimming took 5 bases from V and 5 from J, leaving 16 bases between them. This CDR3 contains 14 residues. CDR3 in DNA: TGTGCCAGCAGTACACTTGGGGGGGCCCACGAGCAGTACTTC. Translation gives CASSTLGGAHEQYF.

This clone was picked up a small number of times. V and J are TRBV4-1 and TRBJ2-5; D not resolved. The CDR3 is 13 residues long. Germline values: CDR1 MGHRA, CDR2 YSYEKL. V was cut by 2 bases and J by 5 bases, with 9 bases left in between. CDR3 sequence: CASSQQARETQYF. CDR3 nucleotides: TGCGCCAGCAGCCAACAGGCTCGGGAGACCCAGTACTTC.

The chain carries TRBV7-8 and TRBJ2-5; D is unclear. Gene TRBJ2-7 matches the end of the DNA better, so the J call may be wrong. Germline V gives CDR1 SGHVS, CDR2 FQNEAQ. The CDR3 runs to 15 residues. CDR3 loop: CASSLVGRSSYEQYF. CDR3 nucleotides: TGTGCCAGCAGCTTAGTGGGCAGGAGCTCCTACGAGCAGTACTTC.

This chain links TRBV10-3 with TRBJ2-3; 7 positions match TRBD1. The J segment lost 2 bases and the V segment lost 0 bases, leaving 11 bases of the junction unmatched. The CDR3 length is 18 residues. Looked up from germline, CDR1 is ENHRY and CDR2 is SYGVKD. CDR3 sequence (DNA): TGTGCCATCAGTGAGTCGAATAGGCAGGGGGTTACCACAGATACGCAGTATTTT. It specifies CAISESNRQGVTTDTQYF.

The chain employs TRBV5-1 and TRBJ2-1, with 10 bases aligning to TRBD2. Germline V gives CDR1 SGHRS, CDR2 YFSETQ. V shed 0 bases and J 6 bases; nucleotides not matched to a gene: 9. The CDR3 covers 17 residues. The CDR3 DNA reads TGCGCCAGCAGCTTGGCTAGCGGGAGCGTTGGCGTCAATGAGCAGTTCTTC. It yields the protein CASSLASGSVGVNEQFF.

This clone was seen only once. The chain has TRBV5-1 and TRBJ1-4; 10 bases line up with TRBD1. J gave up 8 bases and V 4 bases, and 8 bases lay outside the gene matches. The length of the CDR3 is 15 residues. Per germline, CDR1 SGHRS and CDR2 YFSETQ. For the CDR3, the DNA is TGCGCCAGCAGCACGGCCGGGACAGGGGACGAAAAACTGTTTTTT. Its translation: CASSTAGTGDEKLFF. The complete variable domain, with remaining parts taken from reference TRBV5-1 and TRBJ1-4, reads KAGVTQTPRYLIKTRGQQVTLSCSPISGHRSVSWYQQTPGQGLQFLFEYFSETQRNKGNFPGRFSGRQFSNSRSEMNVSTLELGDSALYLCASSTAGTGDEKLFFGSGTQLSVL.

This chain connects TRBV6-5 to TRBJ2-2, with a weak D call TRBD1 (6 bases). Trimming removed 4 bases at V and 5 bases at J, with 17 bases between. The germline gives CDR1 MNHEY, CDR2 SVGAGI. This CDR3 has 16 amino acids. The CDR3 sequence: CASSSPGTPETGELFF. DNA for the CDR3: TGTGCCAGCAGTTCGCCCGGGACACCCGAGACCGGGGAGCTGTTTTTT.